The 27 T cell receptor beta chains listed next were all sequenced from one sample in a study of cytomegalovirus exposure and HLA in healthy donors. Primers included in the PCR were 60 Vbeta and 13 Jbeta primers. TCRdb's copy holds only in-frame clones and misses some; the assay was immunoSEQ multiplex PCR. This sample carries roughly 120,000 clones, with less than 3% going to the ten biggest clones. The sequenced sample consisted of PBMCs. These TCRs come from a man aged 25-45 years in good health and CMV-seronegative.

This sequence joins TRBV27 and TRBJ2-1, with TRBD2 identical over 13 bases. The CDR3 is 16 amino acids. Germline-derived CDR1 and CDR2 are MNHEY and SMNVEV (reference sequence). Losses at the gene ends were 4 bases for V and 7 bases for J; bases not matched to a gene: 7. The CDR3 spells CASSSLGTSGMNEQFF. The CDR3 coding sequence is TGTGCCAGCAGTTCCCTCGGGACTAGCGGGATGAATGAGCAGTTCTTC.

The chain couples TRBV28 to TRBJ2-7, with D maybe TRBD2 (6 bases). V was clipped by 8 bases and J by 2 bases, with 13 bases between them. The germline gives CDR1 MDHEN, CDR2 SYDVKM. The CDR3 has 13 residues. DNA for the CDR3: TGTGCCAGCGCTTTGGCGGGAACCTACGAGCAGTACTTC. Its translation is CASALAGTYEQYF.

V is TRBV11-2 and J is TRBJ1-5, with D unresolved. V was pared by 7 bases and J by 7 bases, with 14 bases between. Germline assignment: CDR1 SGHAT and CDR2 FQNNGV. The CDR3 spans 13 residues. CDR3 residues: CASTFGEGQPQHF. CDR3 sequence (DNA): TGTGCCAGCACCTTCGGGGAAGGCCAGCCCCAGCATTTT.

The V and J genes are TRBV28 and TRBJ2-1; possibly TRBD2 for D (6 bases). The ends were cut back, 5 bases at V and 4 bases at J, with 21 bases in the middle. The CDR3 has 17 amino acids. Germline V CDR1 and CDR2: MDHEN, SYDVKM. Written as DNA, the CDR3 is TGTGCCAGCAGTCCCGCCGGAGTGGGACTGGCGTACAATGAGCAGTTCTTC. This gives the protein CASSPAGVGLAYNEQFF.

The rearrangement links TRBV18 to TRBJ1-2; D is undetermined. V was trimmed by 4 bases and J by 5 bases, leaving 17 bases between them. Looked up from germline, CDR1 is KGHSH and CDR2 is LQKENI. This CDR3 region has 15 residues. CDR3 in amino acids: CASSLREVLRYGYTF. The CDR3 nucleotides read TGTGCCAGCTCACTCCGGGAGGTGCTGAGATATGGCTACACCTTC.

CDR3 sequence reads: CASSVGRYNEQFF. The CDR3 DNA follows: TGTGCCAGCAGTGTGGGGCGGTACAATGAGCAGTTCTTC. The chain combines TRBV25-1 with TRBJ2-1, with D tentatively TRBD1 (5 bases). Germline assignment: CDR1 MGHDK and CDR2 SYGVNS. The CDR3 loop spans 13 amino acids. Between the trimmed V and J ends, which lost 4 bases and 4 bases, there was a span of 8 bases.

V usage is TRBV9 and J usage is TRBJ1-5, with a weak D call TRBD1 (6 bases). V was shortened by 4 bases and J by 0 bases, with 11 bases between the two germline ends. The germline gives CDR1 SGDLS, CDR2 YYNGEE. This CDR3 is 15 amino acids long. The CDR3 nucleotides read TGTGCCAGCAGCCCGGACAGAGATAGCAATCAGCCCCAGCATTTT. Protein product: CASSPDRDSNQPQHF. The full variable domain, completed using reference TRBV9 and TRBJ1-5, is DSGVTQTPKHLITATGQRVTLRCSPRSGDLSVYWYQQSLDQGLQFLIQYYNGEERAKGNILERFSAQQFPDLHSELNLSSLELGDSALYFCASSPDRDSNQPQHFGDGTRLSIL.

This chain uses TRBV7-9 with TRBJ2-7, with 9 bases that match TRBD2. This CDR3 contains 19 residues. Germline V gene data show CDR1 as SEHNR and CDR2 as FQNEAQ (reference sequence). V trimming: 6 bases; J trimming: 2 bases; junction bases outside the gene matches: 20. The CDR3 region is CASSSTGATVGLAPYEQYF. The CDR3 DNA reads TGTGCCAGCAGTTCCACAGGGGCCACCGTTGGACTAGCGCCCTACGAGCAGTACTTC. The full variable domain, rest sourced from reference TRBV7-9 and TRBJ2-7, is DTGVSQNPRHKITKRGQNVTFRCDPISEHNRLYWYRQTLGQGPEFLTYFQNEAQLEKSRLLSDRFSAERPKGSFSTLEIQRTEQGDSAMYLCASSSTGATVGLAPYEQYFGPGTRLTVT.

J is TRBJ2-7 and V is TRBV6-5; 12 bases agree with TRBD1. CDR3 length: 16 residues. Germline CDR1 reads MNHEY; CDR2 reads SVGAGI. Germline trimming cut 2 bases from V and 5 bases from J; bases unmatched to any gene: 7. CDR3 nucleotide sequence: TGTGCCAGCAGTTACAAAGAAGGGACAGGGGGCCACGAGCAGTACTTC. It encodes CASSYKEGTGGHEQYF.

This chain joins TRBV5-1 and TRBJ2-3; 10 bases agree with TRBD2. J was trimmed by 6 bases and V by 4 bases; bases with no gene match: 8. The length of the CDR3 is 15 residues. Germline V gene data show CDR1 as SGHRS and CDR2 as YFSETQ. As DNA, the CDR3 is TGCGCCAGCAGCCTATGGACTAGCGGAATGGATACGCAGTATTTT. It is translated as CASSLWTSGMDTQYF.

The chain carries TRBV6-1 and TRBJ1-5; D possibly corresponds to TRBD1 (5 bases). V lost 7 bases and J 2 bases, leaving 12 bases between the germline ends. CDR3 length: 14 amino acids. Germline CDR1 MNHNS, CDR2 SASEGT. The DNA for the CDR3 is TGTGCCAGCACCCGAGACAGTCGCAATCAGCCCCAGCATTTT. Encoded protein: CASTRDSRNQPQHF.

V is TRBV27 and J is TRBJ2-2, with 9 positions matching TRBD1. The CDR3 has 16 residues. Per the germline V gene, CDR1 is MNHEY and CDR2 is SMNVEV (reference sequence). The V and J ends lost 3 bases and 5 bases, in that order; junction bases with no gene match: 7. For the CDR3, the DNA is TGTGCCAGCAGTTTTACAGGGGGCGCGGTAACCGGGGAGCTGTTTTTT. Translating gives CASSFTGGAVTGELFF.

The rearrangement links TRBV19 to TRBJ1-2; 11 bases fit TRBD1. The CDR3 sequence is 18 residues long. V was pared by 6 bases and J by 0 bases, with 12 bases of the junction left unmatched. The germline V gene encodes CDR1 LNHDA and CDR2 SQIVND (reference sequence). CDR3 nucleotides: TGTGCCAGTAGCCAGAGGACAGGGGGCACCTTTACTAACTATGGCTACACCTTC. Amino acid sequence: CASSQRTGGTFTNYGYTF.

This sequence joins TRBV7-2 and TRBJ2-1; D is unclear. Germline values: CDR1 SGHTA, CDR2 FQGNSA. The V end was cut by 2 bases, the J end by 8 bases, with 13 bases between. The CDR3 is 14 residues long. The CDR3 nucleotides read TGTGCCAGCAGCTTAACCCCTAGTTCAGATGAGCAGTTCTTC. It is translated as CASSLTPSSDEQFF.

J is TRBJ1-2 and V is TRBV29-1, with 7 bases that match TRBD1. CDR1 and CDR2 (germline): SQVTM, ANQGSEA. This CDR3 spans 12 amino acids. V lost 2 bases to trimming and J lost 4 bases; unmatched junction nucleotides: 1. The CDR3 coding sequence is TGCAGCGTTGAAAGGGACAGCTATGGCTACACCTTC. This encodes CSVERDSYGYTF.

The V gene is TRBV7-9, the J gene TRBJ2-7, with D perhaps TRBD2 (6 bases). The germline V gene has CDR1 SEHNR and CDR2 FQNEAQ (reference sequence). V was cut by 5 bases and J by 1 base, with 18 bases left in between. The CDR3 is 16 residues long. In nucleotides, the CDR3 is TGTGCCAGCAGCAACCCCCGGGAGCGGTCTTCCTACGAGCAGTACTTC. It translates to CASSNPRERSSYEQYF.

J is TRBJ2-2 and V is TRBV11-2, with a possible D match to TRBD1 (5 bases). CDR3 length: 15 amino acids. Germline assignment: CDR1 SGHAT and CDR2 FQNNGV. V lost 5 bases to trimming and J lost 0 bases, with 10 bases between them. The CDR3 coding sequence is TGTGCCAGCAGCCTCAGGGAAACGAACACCGGGGAGCTGTTTTTT. Residues: CASSLRETNTGELFF.

V and J are TRBV7-9 and TRBJ1-4; D uncertain. V was pared by 1 base and J by 14 bases, with 11 bases between. CDR3 length: 12 amino acids. Germline-derived CDR1 and CDR2 are SEHNR and FQNEAQ (reference sequence). Written as DNA, the CDR3 is TGTGCCAGCAGCTTAGTTCTGGGCCTGCTGTTTTTT. Translation: CASSLVLGLLFF.

This CDR3 is CASSLRGGSDNYNEQFF. The CDR3, as DNA: TGTGCCAGCAGCTTACGGGGCGGGAGCGATAATTACAATGAGCAGTTCTTC. The chain links TRBV7-2 to TRBJ2-1, with 7 bases aligning to TRBD2. Germline CDR1 is SGHTA and CDR2 is FQGNSA. J lost 4 bases, V lost 2 bases, and 11 bases had no gene match. The CDR3 is made up of 17 amino acids.

The V gene is TRBV7-9, the J gene TRBJ2-1, with 7 bases aligning to TRBD1. Germline V gene data show CDR1 as SEHNR and CDR2 as FQNEAQ (reference sequence). The V and J ends lost 3 bases and 7 bases, in that order; junction bases with no gene match: 0. There are 12 residues in the CDR3. The CDR3 here is CASSLDRNEQFF. The CDR3 DNA reads TGTGCCAGCAGCTTGGACAGGAATGAGCAGTTCTTC.

The CDR3 DNA sequence: TGTGCCAGCAGCCAAGATAGCTGGGGGCTGAACACCGGGGAGCTGTTTTTT. Its protein is CASSQDSWGLNTGELFF. The chain employs TRBV14 and TRBJ2-2, with D maybe TRBD1 (6 bases). V was cut by 0 bases and J by 1 base, with 12 bases left in between. The germline CDR1 and CDR2 sequences are SGHDN and FVKESK. The CDR3 runs to 17 residues. The full variable domain, with the rest looked up from reference TRBV14 and TRBJ2-2, is EAGVTQFPSHSVIEKGQTVTLRCDPISGHDNLYWYRRVMGKEIKFLLHFVKESKQDESGMPNNRFLAERTGGTYSTLKVQPAELEDSGVYFCASSQDSWGLNTGELFFGEGSRLTVL.

J is TRBJ2-7 and V is TRBV29-1, with unresolved D. The germline gives CDR1 SQVTM, CDR2 ANQGSEA. V lost 1 base and J lost 0, with 7 bases in between. The CDR3 has 13 residues. In DNA, the CDR3 is TGCAGCGTTGAAGTTCCGGGCTCCTACGAGCAGTACTTC. Residues: CSVEVPGSYEQYF.

V usage is TRBV10-1 and J usage is TRBJ2-2; TRBD2 might be the D (7 bases). Trimming removed 6 bases at V and 6 bases at J, with 20 bases between. This CDR3 has 16 residues. The germline V gene encodes CDR1 WNHNN and CDR2 SYGVQD (reference sequence). The CDR3 region is CASSPYRGGAAGELFF. The CDR3 nucleotides are TGCGCCAGCAGCCCCTATAGAGGGGGGGCGGCCGGGGAGCTGTTTTTT.

The rearrangement links TRBV13 to TRBJ2-3; TRBD2 agrees at 10 bases. Germline V gene data show CDR1 as PRHDT and CDR2 as FYEKMQ (reference sequence). Trimming took 4 bases from V and 4 from J; bases not matched to a gene: 8. CDR3 length: 16 amino acids. The CDR3 nucleotides are TGTGCCAGCAGCTCTTGGCTAGCGGGAGTGGCAGATACGCAGTATTTT. Translating it yields CASSSWLAGVADTQYF.

The rearrangement uses TRBV2 and TRBJ2-7; D not certain. CDR1 and CDR2 (germline): SNHLY, FYNNEI. Deletions cut 1 base from V and 0 bases from J, with 10 bases between. The CDR3 spans 15 residues. The CDR3 loop is CASSEVGVPSYEQYF. CDR3 nucleotide sequence: TGTGCCAGCAGTGAAGTTGGAGTCCCCTCCTACGAGCAGTACTTC.

This chain links TRBV15 with TRBJ1-4; possible D gene TRBD1, 5 bases. Germline CDR1 is LNHNV and CDR2 is YYDKDF (reference sequence). This CDR3 has 14 residues. The V gene lost 4 bases and the J gene lost 14 bases, with 20 bases spanning the gap. CDR3 nucleotide sequence: TGTGCCACCAGCAACCGATACGACAGCCTGGGTCTGTTTTTT. Protein product: CATSNRYDSLGLFF.

V gene TRBV30 combines with J gene TRBJ1-5, with TRBD1 as a possible D gene (6 bases). Trimming shortened V by 3 bases and J by 0 bases, and 9 bases separated the two germline ends. In germline, CDR1 is GTSNPN, CDR2 SVGIG (reference sequence). CDR3 length equals 14 residues. The CDR3 sequence: CAWSSGVSNQPQHF. The CDR3 DNA is TGTGCCTGGAGCTCAGGGGTTAGCAATCAGCCCCAGCATTTT.